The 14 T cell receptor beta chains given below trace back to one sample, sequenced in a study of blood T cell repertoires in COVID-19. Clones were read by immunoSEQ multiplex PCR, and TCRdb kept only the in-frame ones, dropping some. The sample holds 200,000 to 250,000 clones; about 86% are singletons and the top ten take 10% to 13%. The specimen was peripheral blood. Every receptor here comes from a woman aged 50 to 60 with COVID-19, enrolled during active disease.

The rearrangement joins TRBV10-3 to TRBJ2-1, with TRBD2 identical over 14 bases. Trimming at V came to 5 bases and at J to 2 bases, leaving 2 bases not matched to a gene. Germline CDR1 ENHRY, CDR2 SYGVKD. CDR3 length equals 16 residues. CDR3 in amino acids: CAISRGLAGAYNEQFF. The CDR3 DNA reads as TGTGCCATCAGTCGGGGACTAGCGGGGGCCTACAATGAGCAGTTCTTC.

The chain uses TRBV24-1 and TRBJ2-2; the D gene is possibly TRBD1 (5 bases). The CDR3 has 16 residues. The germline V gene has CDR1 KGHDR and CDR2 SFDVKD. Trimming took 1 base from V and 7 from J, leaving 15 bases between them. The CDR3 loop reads CATSDFGQGRNGELFF. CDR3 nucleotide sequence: TGTGCCACCAGTGATTTTGGGCAGGGAAGGAACGGGGAGCTGTTTTTT.

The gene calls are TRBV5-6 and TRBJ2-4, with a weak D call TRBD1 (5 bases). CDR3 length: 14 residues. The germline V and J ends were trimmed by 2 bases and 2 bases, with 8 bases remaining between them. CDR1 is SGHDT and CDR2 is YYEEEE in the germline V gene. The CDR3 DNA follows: TGTGCCAGCAGCTTCGGACATACCAAAAACATTCAGTACTTC. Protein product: CASSFGHTKNIQYF.

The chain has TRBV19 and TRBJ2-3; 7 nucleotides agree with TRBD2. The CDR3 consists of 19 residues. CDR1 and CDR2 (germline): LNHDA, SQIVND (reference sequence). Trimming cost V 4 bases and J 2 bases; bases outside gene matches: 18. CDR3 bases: TGTGCCAGTAGTAGGGCAGGGAGGGTAACACACACACACACAGATACGCAGTATTTT. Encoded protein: CASSRAGRVTHTHTDTQYF. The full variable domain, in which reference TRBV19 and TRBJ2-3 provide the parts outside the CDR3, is DGGITQSPKYLFRKEGQNVTLSCEQNLNHDAMYWYRQDPGQGLRLIYYSQIVNDFQKGDIAEGYSVSREKKESFPLTVTSAQKNPTAFYLCASSRAGRVTHTHTDTQYFGPGTRLTVL.

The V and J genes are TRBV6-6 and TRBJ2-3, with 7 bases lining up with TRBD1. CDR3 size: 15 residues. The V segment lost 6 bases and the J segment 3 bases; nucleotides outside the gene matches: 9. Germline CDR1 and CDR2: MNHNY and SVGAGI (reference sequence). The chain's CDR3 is CASRDNPQGTDTQYF. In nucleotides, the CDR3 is TGTGCCAGCAGGGATAACCCACAGGGGACAGATACGCAGTATTTT.

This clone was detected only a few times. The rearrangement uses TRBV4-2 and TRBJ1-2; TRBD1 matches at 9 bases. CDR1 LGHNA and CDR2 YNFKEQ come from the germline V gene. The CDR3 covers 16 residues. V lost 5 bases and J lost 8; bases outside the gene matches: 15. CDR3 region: CASSYWGQGMTHGYTF. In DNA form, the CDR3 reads TGTGCCAGCAGCTATTGGGGACAGGGCATGACTCACGGCTACACCTTC.

In DNA, the CDR3 is TGTGCCAGAGACAGGGTACAAACTAGCGGGGGGGTCTCCTACAATGAGCAGTTCTTC. Its protein product is CARDRVQTSGGVSYNEQFF. The rearrangement uses TRBV2 and TRBJ2-1; 13 nucleotides line up with TRBD2. CDR1 is SNHLY and CDR2 is FYNNEI in the germline V gene. V trimming: 9 bases; J trimming: 0 bases; junction bases outside the gene matches: 14. The CDR3 contains 19 residues.

CDR3 nucleotides: TGTGCCAGCAGTAGGAGCGGGGGATACGAGCAGTACGTC. Its protein product is CASSRSGGYEQYV. This chain links TRBV27 with TRBJ2-7, with TRBD2 identical over 8 bases. This CDR3 is built from 13 residues. V was clipped by 5 bases and J by 4 bases; unmatched bases: 4. CDR1 and CDR2 from the germline V gene are MNHEY and SMNVEV (reference sequence).

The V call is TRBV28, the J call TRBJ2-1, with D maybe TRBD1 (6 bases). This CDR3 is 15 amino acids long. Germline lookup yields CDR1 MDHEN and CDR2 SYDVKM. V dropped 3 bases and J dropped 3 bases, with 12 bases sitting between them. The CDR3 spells CASSLAGVNYNEQFF. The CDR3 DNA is TGTGCCAGCAGTTTGGCAGGGGTAAACTACAATGAGCAGTTCTTC.

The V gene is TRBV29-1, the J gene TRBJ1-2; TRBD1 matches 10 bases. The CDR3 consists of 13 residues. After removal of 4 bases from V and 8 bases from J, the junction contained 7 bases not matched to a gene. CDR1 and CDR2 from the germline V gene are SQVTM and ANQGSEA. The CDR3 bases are TGCAGCGTTGGAGAGACAGGGGGCAGGGGCTACACCTTC. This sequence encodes CSVGETGGRGYTF.

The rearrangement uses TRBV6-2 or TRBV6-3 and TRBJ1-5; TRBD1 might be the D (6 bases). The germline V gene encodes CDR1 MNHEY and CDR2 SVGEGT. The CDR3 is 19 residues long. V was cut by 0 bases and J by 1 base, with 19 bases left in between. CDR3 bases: TGTGCCAGCAGTTACTCTAACCCCGGGCCGCAGGGGAGCAATCAGCCCCAGCATTTT. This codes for CASSYSNPGPQGSNQPQHF.

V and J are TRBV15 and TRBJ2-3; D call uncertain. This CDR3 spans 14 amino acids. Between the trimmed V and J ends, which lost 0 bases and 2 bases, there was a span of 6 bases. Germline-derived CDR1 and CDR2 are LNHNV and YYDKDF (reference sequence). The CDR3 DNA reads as TGTGCCACCAGCAGAGACCTAAACACAGATACGCAGTATTTT. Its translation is CATSRDLNTDTQYF.

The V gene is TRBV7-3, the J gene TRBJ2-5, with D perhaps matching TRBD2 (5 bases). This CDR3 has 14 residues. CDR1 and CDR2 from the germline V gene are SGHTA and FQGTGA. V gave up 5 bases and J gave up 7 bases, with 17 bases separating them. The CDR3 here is CASSPAGVLGTQYF. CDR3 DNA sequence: TGTGCCAGCAGCCCGGCGGGCGTTCTAGGGACCCAGTACTTC. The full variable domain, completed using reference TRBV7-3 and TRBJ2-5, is GAGVSQTPSNKVTEKGKYVELRCDPISGHTALYWYRQSLGQGPEFLIYFQGTGAADDSGLPNDRFFAVRPEGSVSTLKIQRTERGDSAVYLCASSPAGVLGTQYFGPGTRLLVL.

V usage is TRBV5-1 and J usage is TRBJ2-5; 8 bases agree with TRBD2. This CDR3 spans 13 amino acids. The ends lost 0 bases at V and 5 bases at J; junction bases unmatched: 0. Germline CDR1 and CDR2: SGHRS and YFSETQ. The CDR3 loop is CASSLAGGETQYF. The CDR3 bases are TGCGCCAGCAGCTTGGCGGGGGGGGAGACCCAGTACTTC. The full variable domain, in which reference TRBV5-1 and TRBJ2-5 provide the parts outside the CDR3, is KAGVTQTPRYLIKTRGQQVTLSCSPISGHRSVSWYQQTPGQGLQFLFEYFSETQRNKGNFPGRFSGRQFSNSRSEMNVSTLELGDSALYLCASSLAGGETQYFGPGTRLLVL.